A single sample gave rise to the 15 T cell receptor beta chains below, sequenced in a study of T-cell memory formation after mild COVID-19. TCRdb reprocessed the 5' RACE reads via MiXCR and lists one record per CDR3 protein. The table has about 250,000 distinct CDR3 sequences, about a sixth seen once. Material for sequencing was PBMCs or a T cell subset sorted from them (not recorded which). These receptors all come from a man aged 18 to 29 who had mild COVID-19 (a few samples of this study predate the infection). Cell type and time point are not known.

The rearrangement uses TRBV4-2 and TRBJ2-4; D is perhaps TRBD2 (6 bases). CDR1 and CDR2 from the germline V gene are LGHNA and YNFKEQ. Trimming pared 0 bases from V and 2 bases from J, leaving 11 bases between. The CDR3 is 16 amino acids. CDR3 coding DNA: TGTGCCAGCAGCCAAGAATGGGCGGGATCCAAAAACATTCAGTACTTC. It translates to CASSQEWAGSKNIQYF.

This clonotype was counted a few times. J is TRBJ2-3 and V is TRBV6-6; D is ambiguous. Per the germline V gene, CDR1 is MNHNY and CDR2 is SVGAGI (reference sequence). The V gene lost 6 bases and the J gene lost 2 bases, with 9 bases spanning the gap. This CDR3 is built from 13 residues. CDR3: CASRTADTDTQYF. Written as DNA, the CDR3 is TGTGCCAGCAGGACCGCCGACACAGATACGCAGTATTTT.

In this sample, this clonotype turned up a few times. The chain uses TRBV5-1 and TRBJ1-1; 7 nucleotides agree with TRBD1. The J segment lost 5 bases and the V segment lost 0 bases, leaving 4 bases of the junction unmatched. The V gene's germline CDR1 is SGHRS and CDR2 YFSETQ. The CDR3 sequence is 14 residues long. The CDR3 sequence is CASSLEGAETEAFF. As DNA, the CDR3 is TGCGCCAGCAGCTTGGAGGGGGCAGAGACTGAAGCTTTCTTT. Full variable domain (rest looked up from reference TRBV5-1 and TRBJ1-1): KAGVTQTPRYLIKTRGQQVTLSCSPISGHRSVSWYQQTPGQGLQFLFEYFSETQRNKGNFPGRFSGRQFSNSRSEMNVSTLELGDSALYLCASSLEGAETEAFFGQGTRLTVV.

The rearrangement joins TRBV7-3 to TRBJ1-1; weak D call: TRBD1 (5 bases). This CDR3 spans 15 amino acids. Germline V CDR1 and CDR2: SGHTA, FQGTGA. Trimming left V 5 bases short and J 0 bases short, with 13 bases between. DNA of the CDR3: TGTGCCAGCAGCCAGGGACTAGTGCTGAACACTGAAGCTTTCTTT. It specifies CASSQGLVLNTEAFF.

This clonotype has more than one count but fewer than ten. V is TRBV7-2 and J is TRBJ2-5; D ambiguous. V lost 5 bases to trimming and J lost 5 bases, with 12 bases between them. This CDR3 comprises 13 residues. Per germline, CDR1 SGHTA and CDR2 FQGNSA. Here the CDR3 DNA reads TGTGCCAGCAGCCTCCCCGAGACGGAGACCCAGTACTTC. It encodes CASSLPETETQYF.

The chain combines TRBV5-1 with TRBJ1-1, with D perhaps TRBD1 (6 bases). The ends were cut back, 6 bases at V and 3 bases at J, with 18 bases in the middle. The CDR3 is made up of 15 amino acids. The germline gives CDR1 SGHRS, CDR2 YFSETQ. In nucleotides, the CDR3 is TGCGCCAGCAACAAGGGGGGGGCTTTGGACACTGAAGCTTTCTTT. The encoded protein is CASNKGGALDTEAFF. Full variable domain (rest looked up from reference TRBV5-1 and TRBJ1-1): KAGVTQTPRYLIKTRGQQVTLSCSPISGHRSVSWYQQTPGQGLQFLFEYFSETQRNKGNFPGRFSGRQFSNSRSEMNVSTLELGDSALYLCASNKGGALDTEAFFGQGTRLTVV.

This clonotype was recorded only once. The gene calls are TRBV4-3 and TRBJ1-4; D is uncertain. The V gene lost 0 bases and the J gene lost 4 bases, with 9 bases spanning the gap. CDR3 size: 15 residues. CDR1 and CDR2 (germline): LGHNA, YSLEER. DNA of the CDR3: TGCGCCAGCAGCCAAGACTCTGGGCGTAATGAAAAACTGTTTTTT. It specifies CASSQDSGRNEKLFF.

The chain employs TRBV6-1 and TRBJ1-5; D not resolved. Germline V gene sequence: CDR1 MNHNS, CDR2 SASEGT. The V and J ends lost 0 bases and 0 bases respectively, with 9 bases between them. The CDR3 runs 16 residues. This CDR3 is CASSEATVYSNQPQHF. CDR3 sequence (DNA): TGTGCCAGCAGTGAAGCAACAGTTTATAGCAATCAGCCCCAGCATTTT.

The V call is TRBV7-2, the J call TRBJ1-2; no reliable D call. Germline CDR1 and CDR2: SGHTA and FQGNSA. V gave up 6 bases and J gave up 5 bases, with 13 bases separating them. The CDR3 runs 13 residues. The CDR3 sequence is CASSDTRGYGYTF. In nucleotides, the CDR3 is TGTGCCAGCAGTGACACGCGAGGGTATGGCTACACCTTC.

The chain uses TRBV5-6 and TRBJ1-6; unclear D gene. Trimming cost V 0 bases and J 10 bases, with 17 bases left between them. The CDR3 loop spans 16 amino acids. CDR1 is SGHDT and CDR2 is YYEEEE in the germline V gene. CDR3 in DNA: TGTGCCAGCAGCTTGGGGGCCGGGAGTATCGGGTCACCCCTCCACTTT. It is translated as CASSLGAGSIGSPLHF.

The chain is built from TRBV4-1 and TRBJ2-1; the match to TRBD2 covers 9 bases. This CDR3 is 15 amino acids long. The ends lost 4 bases at V and 4 bases at J; junction bases unmatched: 5. From germline, CDR1 is MGHRA and CDR2 YSYEKL. The CDR3 sequence: CASSPTTSGYNEQFF. CDR3 DNA: TGCGCCAGCAGCCCCACGACTAGCGGATACAATGAGCAGTTCTTC.

This clonotype was counted a few times. The chain uses TRBV3-1 and TRBJ2-1, with TRBD2 matching 10 bases. Germline V gene data show CDR1 as LGHDT and CDR2 as YNNKEL (reference sequence). CDR3 length: 19 residues. The V segment lost 7 bases and the J segment 0 bases; nucleotides outside the gene matches: 15. The CDR3 nucleotides are TGTGCCAGCATGGGGGCTAGCGGGGGCCGGACGTACTCCTACAATGAGCAGTTCTTC. It specifies CASMGASGGRTYSYNEQFF.

The J gene is TRBJ2-2, the V gene TRBV12-3 or TRBV12-4; TRBD2 agrees at 14 bases. CDR3 length: 15 residues. V was clipped by 3 bases and J by 6 bases; unmatched bases: 0. The CDR3 spells CASSLTSGGAGELFF. CDR3 nucleotides: TGTGCCAGCAGTTTGACTAGCGGGGGGGCCGGGGAGCTGTTTTTT.

This clonotype was recorded at least ten times. The CDR3 protein is CSAMFRGVDTQYF. In DNA form, the CDR3 reads TGCAGTGCTATGTTCAGGGGAGTGGATACGCAGTATTTT. The chain recombines TRBV20-1 with TRBJ2-3; perhaps TRBD1 as D (6 bases). Trimming took off 4 bases at V and 6 bases at J, with 14 bases between the two ends. This CDR3 region has 13 residues. The germline V gene encodes CDR1 DFQATT and CDR2 SNEGSKA (reference sequence).

This chain links TRBV5-1 with TRBJ2-5, with TRBD1 as a possible D gene (5 bases). CDR3 size: 13 residues. Deletions cut 3 bases from V and 5 bases from J, with 11 bases between. Germline CDR1 is SGHRS and CDR2 is YFSETQ. CDR3 amino acids: CASSWGQAETQYF. CDR3 DNA sequence: TGCGCCAGCAGCTGGGGCCAGGCGGAGACCCAGTACTTC.